Below are 16 T cell receptor beta chains sequenced from a single sample in a study of blood T cells in healthy people across ages. A second PCR, run for about 7 to 11 cycles, used a sample-barcoded 5' primer plus a J-beta primer mix. TCRdb ran MiXCR on the 5' RACE reads and lists one entry per CDR3 protein. The sample carries 1.5 million or so distinct CDR3 sequences, roughly 45% recorded once. The material sequenced was blood. The receptors were gathered from a woman between 18 and 29 years old in good health.

In nucleotides, the CDR3 is TGCAGTGCTAGTTGGTCCTCGGATGAGCAGTTCTTC. It specifies CSASWSSDEQFF. The chain has TRBV20-1 and TRBJ2-1; D ambiguous. The germline V and J ends were trimmed by 3 bases and 8 bases, with 11 bases remaining between them. CDR1 is DFQATT, CDR2 SNEGSKA, per germline (reference sequence). This CDR3 has 12 amino acids.

This clonotype turned up a few times. The chain has TRBV3-1 and TRBJ1-1, with TRBD1 matching 7 bases. V dropped 4 bases and J dropped 0; count of bases not matched to a gene: 14. This CDR3 contains 18 residues. Germline CDR1 and CDR2: LGHDT and YNNKEL (reference sequence). The CDR3 reads CASSPDRAFLGMNTEAFF. The CDR3 DNA sequence: TGTGCCAGCAGCCCCGACAGGGCCTTCCTGGGCATGAACACTGAAGCTTTCTTT.

Many counts were recorded for this clonotype. The chain is built from TRBV5-1 and TRBJ1-2; D gene unclear. Trimming removed 0 bases at V and 4 bases at J, with 10 bases between. CDR1 SGHRS and CDR2 YFSETQ come from the germline V gene. The length of the CDR3 is 14 residues. The CDR3 sequence: CASSLAGQTYGYTF. CDR3 DNA sequence: TGCGCCAGCAGCTTGGCCGGGCAGACCTATGGCTACACCTTC.

This clonotype was seen only once. This chain uses TRBV3-1 with TRBJ1-1, with D uncertain. The V gene's germline CDR1 is LGHDT and CDR2 YNNKEL (reference sequence). The CDR3 has 14 amino acids. Trimming took off 2 bases at V and 0 bases at J, with 7 bases between the two ends. CDR3 bases: TGTGCCAGCAGCCAATTCGGCATGAACACTGAAGCTTTCTTT. Amino acids: CASSQFGMNTEAFF.

Concerning this clonotype: Being one base from a much bigger clone, this may be a read error. V is TRBV20-1 and J is TRBJ2-7; D is uncertain. V gave up 3 bases and J gave up 3 bases, with 12 bases separating them. Per the germline V gene, CDR1 is DFQATT and CDR2 is SNEGSKA (reference sequence). The CDR3 sequence is 13 residues long. The CDR3 here is CSASGVESYEQYF. The CDR3 coding sequence is TGCAGTGCTAGTGGAGTGGAAAGCTACGAGCAGTACTTC.

This clonotype was seen once. The chain recombines TRBV5-4 with TRBJ2-1; TRBD2 is a possible D gene (6 bases). V was clipped by 5 bases and J by 0 bases, with 24 bases between them. Germline values: CDR1 SGHNT, CDR2 YYREEE (reference sequence). The CDR3 has 19 residues. CDR3 coding DNA: TGTGCCAGCAGGGAACGGCTTGAACGGAGGGAGAGCTCCTACAATGAGCAGTTCTTC. Residues: CASRERLERRESSYNEQFF.

This clonotype was observed a handful of times. The rearrangement joins TRBV7-8 to TRBJ2-7; TRBD1 is a possible D gene (7 bases). Deletions cut 5 bases from V and 0 bases from J, with 11 bases between. The CDR3 length is 14 residues. Germline values: CDR1 SGHVS, CDR2 FQNEAQ. The CDR3 DNA follows: TGTGCCAGCAGCGGAGGGACAGCCTCCTACGAGCAGTACTTC. It yields the protein CASSGGTASYEQYF.

In its sample, this clonotype was seen a few times. The CDR3 region has the DNA TGTGCCAGCAGTTCCAGGGGAGAAGGCACAGATACGCAGTATTTT. This codes for CASSSRGEGTDTQYF. V and J are TRBV28 and TRBJ2-3; possible D gene TRBD1, 6 bases. The CDR3 totals 15 residues. Germline loops: CDR1 MDHEN, CDR2 SYDVKM. V was trimmed by 4 bases and J by 1 base, leaving 12 bases between them. Variable domain in full (rest from reference TRBV28 and TRBJ2-3): DVKVTQSSRYLVKRTGEKVFLECVQDMDHENMFWYRQDPGLGLRLIYFSYDVKMKEKGDIPEGYSVSREKKERFSLILESASTNQTSMYLCASSSRGEGTDTQYFGPGTRLTVL.

This clonotype was counted a few times. The rearrangement links TRBV3-1 to TRBJ2-1; 13 positions match TRBD2. Trimming at V came to 0 bases and at J to 5 bases, leaving 7 bases not matched to a gene. Germline V gene lookup returns CDR1 LGHDT and CDR2 YNNKEL (reference sequence). The CDR3 runs to 18 residues. CDR3 region: CASSQEPSTSGRHNEQFF. CDR3 nucleotide sequence: TGTGCCAGCAGCCAAGAGCCATCGACTAGCGGGAGGCACAATGAGCAGTTCTTC.

This clonotype showed up many times. This rearrangement joins TRBV4-1 to TRBJ2-3, with TRBD2 matching 8 bases. With V trimmed by 0 bases and J by 6 bases, 23 bases remained unmatched. Germline V gene lookup returns CDR1 MGHRA and CDR2 YSYEKL. This CDR3 is built from 21 residues. The DNA of the CDR3 is TGCGCCAGCAGCCAAGATCTTGTGGCGCTAGCGGGTTTTGGGGATGGGGATACGCAGTATTTT. Protein product: CASSQDLVALAGFGDGDTQYF.

The chain combines TRBV4-1 with TRBJ2-1, with D perhaps TRBD2 (6 bases). Germline V gene data show CDR1 as MGHRA and CDR2 as YSYEKL. V was cut by 5 bases and J by 10 bases, with 24 bases left in between. The CDR3 has 16 amino acids. CDR3 residues: CASSSLRGLGEREQFF. The CDR3 nucleotides read TGCGCCAGCAGCTCTTTAAGGGGACTGGGCGAGAGGGAGCAGTTCTTC.

The V call is TRBV14, the J call TRBJ2-6; no reliable D call. Trimming stripped 1 base from V and 3 bases from J, with 10 bases between. The CDR3 runs to 16 residues. From germline, CDR1 is SGHDN and CDR2 FVKESK. The CDR3 DNA follows: TGTGCCAGCAGCCAAGGGGCAGGTTTTGGGGCCAACGTCCTGACTTTC. Its protein is CASSQGAGFGANVLTF.

V and J are TRBV20-1 and TRBJ2-2; the D is unclear. The CDR3 is 16 residues long. The germline CDR1 and CDR2 sequences are DFQATT and SNEGSKA (reference sequence). Trimming left V 0 bases short and J 2 bases short, with 13 bases between. Here the CDR3 reads CSARDQSQINTGELFF. DNA for the CDR3: TGCAGTGCTAGAGATCAGTCACAGATAAACACCGGGGAGCTGTTTTTT.

This chain connects TRBV11-2 to TRBJ2-1, with 7 bases lining up with TRBD2. The CDR3 consists of 17 residues. Germline CDR1 is SGHAT and CDR2 is FQNNGV. V shed 0 bases and J 1 base; nucleotides not matched to a gene: 6. The CDR3 region has the DNA TGTGCCAGCAGCTTAGATCGCGGGAGTGGGTCCTACAATGAGCAGTTCTTC. Its translation is CASSLDRGSGSYNEQFF.

This chain links TRBV7-2 with TRBJ2-7; D remains ambiguous. This CDR3 contains 16 residues. Trimming pared 2 bases from V and 7 bases from J, leaving 21 bases between. Germline CDR1 SGHTA, CDR2 FQGNSA. CDR3 protein: CASSLFNGRTPGEQYF. Here the CDR3 DNA reads TGTGCCAGCAGCTTATTTAACGGAAGGACGCCCGGTGAGCAGTACTTC. Full variable domain (outside the CDR3, taken from reference TRBV7-2 and TRBJ2-7): GAGVSQSPSNKVTEKGKDVELRCDPISGHTALYWYRQSLGQGLEFLIYFQGNSAPDKSGLPSDRFSAERTGGSVSTLTIQRTQQEDSAVYLCASSLFNGRTPGEQYFGPGTRLTVT.

V gene TRBV29-1 combines with J gene TRBJ1-4; D is perhaps TRBD1 (6 bases). The CDR3 sequence is 13 residues long. Germline V gene sequence: CDR1 SQVTM, CDR2 ANQGSEA. V lost 5 bases, J lost 4 bases, and 11 bases lay in between. CDR3 loop: CSVSDSNNEKLFF. The DNA for the CDR3 is TGCAGCGTTTCGGACAGCAATAATGAAAAACTGTTTTTT. Combining the CDR3 with reference TRBV29-1 and TRBJ1-4 gives the whole variable domain SAVISQKPSRDICQRGTSLTIQCQVDSQVTMMFWYRQQPGQSLTLIATANQGSEATYESGFVIDKFPISRPNLTFSTLTVSNMSPEDSSIYLCSVSDSNNEKLFFGSGTQLSVL.